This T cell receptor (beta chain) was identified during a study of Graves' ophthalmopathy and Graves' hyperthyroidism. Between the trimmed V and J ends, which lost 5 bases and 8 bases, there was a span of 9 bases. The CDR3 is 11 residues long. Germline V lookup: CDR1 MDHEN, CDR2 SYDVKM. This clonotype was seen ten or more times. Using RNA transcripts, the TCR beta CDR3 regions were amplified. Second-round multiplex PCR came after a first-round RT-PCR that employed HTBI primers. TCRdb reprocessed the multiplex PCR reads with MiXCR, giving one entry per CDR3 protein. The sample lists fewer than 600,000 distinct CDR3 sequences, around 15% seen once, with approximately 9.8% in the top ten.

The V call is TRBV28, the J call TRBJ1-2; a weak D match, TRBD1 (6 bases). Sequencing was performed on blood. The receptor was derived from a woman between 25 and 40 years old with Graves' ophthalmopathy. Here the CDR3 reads CASSRQDGYTF. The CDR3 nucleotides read TGTGCCAGCAGTCGACAGGACGGCTACACCTTC.